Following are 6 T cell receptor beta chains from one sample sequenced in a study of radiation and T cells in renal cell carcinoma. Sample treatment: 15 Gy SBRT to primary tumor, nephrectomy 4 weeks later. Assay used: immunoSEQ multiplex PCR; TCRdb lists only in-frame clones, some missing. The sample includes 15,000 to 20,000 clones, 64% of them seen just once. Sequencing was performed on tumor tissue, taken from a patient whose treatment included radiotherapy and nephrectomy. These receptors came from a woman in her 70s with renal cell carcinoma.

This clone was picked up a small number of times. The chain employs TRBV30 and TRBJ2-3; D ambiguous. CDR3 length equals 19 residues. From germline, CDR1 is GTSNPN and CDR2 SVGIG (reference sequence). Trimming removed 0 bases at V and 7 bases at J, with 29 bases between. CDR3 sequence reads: CAWSVSWGAGRGISYTQYF. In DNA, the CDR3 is TGTGCCTGGAGTGTGAGCTGGGGTGCTGGTCGTGGGATCAGTTATACGCAGTATTTT.

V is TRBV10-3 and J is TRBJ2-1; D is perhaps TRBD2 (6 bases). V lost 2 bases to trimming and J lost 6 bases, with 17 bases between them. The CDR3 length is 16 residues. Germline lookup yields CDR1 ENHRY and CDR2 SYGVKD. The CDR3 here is CAISEMDYPEPNEQFF. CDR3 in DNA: TGTGCCATCAGTGAGATGGACTACCCGGAGCCCAATGAGCAGTTCTTC.

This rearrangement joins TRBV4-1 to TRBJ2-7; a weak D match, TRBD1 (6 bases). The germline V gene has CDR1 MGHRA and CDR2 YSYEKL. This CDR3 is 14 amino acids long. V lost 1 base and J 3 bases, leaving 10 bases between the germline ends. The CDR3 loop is CASSQGQAYYEQYF. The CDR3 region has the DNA TGCGCCAGCAGCCAAGGACAGGCGTACTACGAGCAGTACTTC.

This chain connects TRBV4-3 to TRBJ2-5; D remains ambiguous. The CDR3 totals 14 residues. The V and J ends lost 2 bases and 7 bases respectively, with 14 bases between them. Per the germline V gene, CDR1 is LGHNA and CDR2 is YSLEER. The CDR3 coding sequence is TGCGCCAGCAGCCAACCCGACTCTCGCGGGACCCAGTACTTC. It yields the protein CASSQPDSRGTQYF.

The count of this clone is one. CDR3 sequence (DNA): TGTGCCAGCAGCCAAGGGGAGGGGACAGGGGGTAAAGCTGGAAACACCATATATTTT. Its translation: CASSQGEGTGGKAGNTIYF. The V and J genes are TRBV4-2 and TRBJ1-3, with 11 bases identical to TRBD1. The V segment lost 1 base and the J segment 2 bases; nucleotides outside the gene matches: 10. CDR3 size: 19 residues. CDR1 LGHNA and CDR2 YNFKEQ come from the germline V gene.

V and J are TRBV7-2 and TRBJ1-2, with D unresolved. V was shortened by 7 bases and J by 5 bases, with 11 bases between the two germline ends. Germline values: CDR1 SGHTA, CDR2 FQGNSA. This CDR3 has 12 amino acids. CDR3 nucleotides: TGTGCCAGCACATGGGCGGATTATGGCTACACCTTC. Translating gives CASTWADYGYTF.